The present T cell receptor beta chain was sequenced within a study of identical twins. Study-wide findings and caveats: Out-of-frame alpha sequences that twins shared showed excess low generation probability. Fewer insertions characterized abundant cord blood beta clonotypes, whereas memory repertoires showed none.

This clonotype was seen a few times. Its specificity is not known. TCRdb re-called the 5' RACE reads through MiXCR, storing one row per CDR3 protein. The sample has 250,000 or so distinct CDR3 sequences, about 8.9% seen once. The CDR3 is 10 residues long. Germline V gives CDR1 SQVTM, CDR2 ANQGSEA. The same specimen was also included in a second study, on yellow fever vaccine responses in identical twins.

The receptor was derived from a woman under 30 in good health. This sequence joins TRBV29-1 and TRBJ2-2; either TRBD1 or TRBD2 may fit D (5 bases each). Sequenced: CD8+ T cells sorted from blood. CDR3 sequence (DNA): TGCGGGGGTCGGGGCGGGGAGCTGTTTTTT. Encoded protein: CGGRGGELFF.